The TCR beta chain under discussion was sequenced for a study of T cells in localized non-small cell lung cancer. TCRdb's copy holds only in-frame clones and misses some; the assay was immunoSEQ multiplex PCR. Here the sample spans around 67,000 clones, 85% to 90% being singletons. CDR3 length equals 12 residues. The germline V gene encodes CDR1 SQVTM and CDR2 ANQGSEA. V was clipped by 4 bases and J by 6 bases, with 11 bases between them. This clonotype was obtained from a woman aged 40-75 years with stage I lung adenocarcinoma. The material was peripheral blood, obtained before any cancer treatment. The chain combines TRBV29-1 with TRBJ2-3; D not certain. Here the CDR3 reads CSVATARDTQYF. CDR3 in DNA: TGCAGCGTTGCGACGGCACGCGATACGCAGTATTTT.